One sample yielded the 27 T cell receptor beta chains listed below, sequenced in a study of regulatory and conventional T cells in RAG deficiency. Produced via immunoSEQ multiplex PCR; TCRdb's table is partial and in-frame only. The data contain thousands of clones, around 80% of them seen just once; the ten biggest clones take up roughly 30%. These same data were also listed under a study on regulatory T cells. This second report adds: The PCR used 52 TRBV and 13 TRBJ primers.

The sample was CD8+ T cells sorted from blood. Receptors were obtained from a human donor in good health.

The chain has TRBV5-1 and TRBJ2-2, with TRBD2 matching over 10 bases. Per the germline V gene, CDR1 is SGHRS and CDR2 is YFSETQ. The CDR3 is 16 residues long. V shed 1 base, J shed 6 bases, and the junction held 6 bases outside the gene matches. The CDR3 loop is CASSLFALAGAGELFF. CDR3 nucleotide sequence: TGCGCCAGCAGCTTGTTCGCCCTAGCGGGGGCCGGGGAGCTGTTTTTT.

The gene calls are TRBV27 and TRBJ1-5; D unclear. CDR3 size: 15 residues. Trimming took off 0 bases at V and 0 bases at J, with 6 bases between the two ends. CDR1 is MNHEY, CDR2 SMNVEV, per germline (reference sequence). The CDR3 here is CASSLSGISNQPQHF. The CDR3 DNA is TGTGCCAGCAGTTTATCAGGGATTAGCAATCAGCCCCAGCATTTT.

Only a few counts were recorded for this clone. This chain links TRBV18 with TRBJ2-2, with a possible D match to TRBD1 (5 bases). Germline CDR1 reads KGHSH; CDR2 reads LQKENI. Trimming left V 4 bases short and J 2 bases short, with 11 bases between. The CDR3 length is 15 residues. In DNA, the CDR3 is TGTGCCAGCTCACTTCTCAGGGATAACACCGGGGAGCTGTTTTTT. This encodes CASSLLRDNTGELFF.

The genes are TRBV4-2 and TRBJ2-6, with D hard to call. V was pared by 0 bases and J by 0 bases, with 6 bases between. Germline assignment: CDR1 LGHNA and CDR2 YNFKEQ. The CDR3 has 16 amino acids. The CDR3 loop reads CASSQDLSSGANVLTF. In DNA, the CDR3 is TGTGCCAGCAGCCAAGACTTAAGCTCTGGGGCCAACGTCCTGACTTTC.

The V and J genes are TRBV5-6 and TRBJ1-5, with D unclear. The CDR3 runs to 12 residues. The germline CDR1 and CDR2 sequences are SGHDT and YYEEEE. V lost 4 bases to trimming and J lost 13 bases, with 15 bases between them. CDR3 sequence reads: CASSQTGGTQHF. Here the CDR3 DNA reads TGTGCCAGCAGCCAAACCGGCGGCACACAGCATTTT.

The genes are TRBV9 and TRBJ2-7; 8 positions match TRBD1. Germline lookup yields CDR1 SGDLS and CDR2 YYNGEE. The CDR3 is 14 residues long. V shed 0 bases, J shed 4 bases, and the junction held 3 bases outside the gene matches. The DNA for the CDR3 is TGTGCCAGCAGCGTAGGCCAGGGGGCTTACGAGCAGTACTTC. Its protein is CASSVGQGAYEQYF.

CDR3 DNA sequence: TGTGCCAGCAGCTTAGCGGAGGTAGACACTGAAGCTTTCTTT. The encoded protein is CASSLAEVDTEAFF. V is TRBV7-2 and J is TRBJ1-1; D gene unclear. Germline loops: CDR1 SGHTA, CDR2 FQGNSA. Trimming pared 0 bases from V and 3 bases from J, leaving 8 bases between. This CDR3 is 14 amino acids long.

This clone occurred once. Other DNA sequences from this sample encode an identical CDR3 as well. This chain uses TRBV19 with TRBJ2-1; 9 positions match TRBD2. Germline loops: CDR1 LNHDA, CDR2 SQIVND (reference sequence). This CDR3 has 15 residues. The J segment lost 2 bases and the V segment lost 3 bases, leaving 2 bases of the junction unmatched. CDR3 nucleotides: TGTGCCAGTAGTATTGTAGCGGGAGCCTACAATGAGCAGTTCTTC. Residues: CASSIVAGAYNEQFF. The variable domain in full, with the rest retrieved from reference TRBV19 and TRBJ2-1, is DGGITQSPKYLFRKEGQNVTLSCEQNLNHDAMYWYRQDPGQGLRLIYYSQIVNDFQKGDIAEGYSVSREKKESFPLTVTSAQKNPTAFYLCASSIVAGAYNEQFFGPGTRLTVL.

The chain carries TRBV10-3 and TRBJ2-7; no clear D. V gave up 0 bases and J gave up 6 bases, with 9 bases separating them. CDR3 length: 13 amino acids. Germline values: CDR1 ENHRY, CDR2 SYGVKD. CDR3 bases: TGTGCCATCAGTGAGTCGTCGCGCGGCGAGCAGTACTTC. Amino acids: CAISESSRGEQYF.

The chain uses TRBV19 and TRBJ2-7; tentatively, D is TRBD2 (7 bases). Germline assignment: CDR1 LNHDA and CDR2 SQIVND (reference sequence). With 3 bases removed from V and 4 bases from J, the gap between germline ends came to 13 bases. The CDR3 length is 14 residues. The CDR3 region is CASSIAGAVYEQYF. The DNA of the CDR3 is TGTGCCAGTAGTATTGCGGGGGCAGTATACGAGCAGTACTTC.

This chain links TRBV20-1 with TRBJ2-7; D is ambiguous. CDR3 size: 11 residues. Looked up from germline, CDR1 is DFQATT and CDR2 is SNEGSKA (reference sequence). V lost 6 bases and J 5 bases, leaving 11 bases between the germline ends. The CDR3 DNA is TGCAGTGCGCCCCGATGGGACGAGCAGTACTTC. As protein: CSAPRWDEQYF.

V and J are TRBV19 and TRBJ2-7, with TRBD1 as a possible D gene (6 bases). The CDR3 is 14 amino acids. The germline CDR1 and CDR2 sequences are LNHDA and SQIVND (reference sequence). Trimming stripped 5 bases from V and 2 bases from J, with 13 bases between. For the CDR3, the DNA is TGTGCCAGTAGTGGATGGGGGCGGACCTACGAGCAGTACTTC. Its translation: CASSGWGRTYEQYF.

V and J are TRBV13 and TRBJ1-1; 9 bases line up with TRBD1. With 9 bases clipped from V and 1 base from J, the junction kept 3 bases outside the gene matches. Per germline, CDR1 PRHDT and CDR2 FYEKMQ (reference sequence). The CDR3 covers 13 residues. The CDR3 loop is CASGQGPNTEAFF. CDR3 DNA sequence: TGTGCCAGTGGACAGGGGCCGAACACTGAAGCTTTCTTT.

The chain recombines TRBV11-2 with TRBJ2-3; 8 nucleotides agree with TRBD2. Germline lookup yields CDR1 SGHAT and CDR2 FQNNGV. Trimming cost V 0 bases and J 4 bases; bases outside gene matches: 0. The CDR3 loop spans 14 amino acids. CDR3 protein: CASSLDGRADTQYF. CDR3 coding DNA: TGTGCCAGCAGCTTAGACGGGAGGGCAGATACGCAGTATTTT.

V and J are TRBV6-6 and TRBJ1-2; 8 bases are a match to TRBD1. CDR1 MNHNY and CDR2 SVGAGI come from the germline V gene (reference sequence). CDR3 length: 16 amino acids. Trimming took 5 bases from V and 2 from J; bases not matched to a gene: 10. CDR3 bases: TGTGCCAGCAGTAGGAGCGGACAGGGAGTAAACTATGGCTACACCTTC. Residues: CASSRSGQGVNYGYTF.

The rearrangement links TRBV4-2 to TRBJ2-3; D assignment may be TRBD1 or TRBD2 (6 bases each). The length of the CDR3 is 13 residues. Germline assignment: CDR1 LGHNA and CDR2 YNFKEQ. Trimming cost V 6 bases and J 5 bases, with 12 bases left between them. The CDR3 DNA follows: TGTGCCAGCAGGGAGGGGGTCCAAGATACGCAGTATTTT. The encoded protein is CASREGVQDTQYF.

The chain couples TRBV7-9 to TRBJ2-1; D unresolved. V lost 5 bases, J lost 2 bases, and 7 bases lay in between. CDR1 SEHNR and CDR2 FQNEAQ come from the germline V gene (reference sequence). There are 13 residues in the CDR3. Here the CDR3 reads CASSRVTYNEQFF. The CDR3 bases are TGTGCCAGCAGCAGGGTAACCTACAATGAGCAGTTCTTC.

The gene calls are TRBV19 and TRBJ1-2, with D possibly matching TRBD1 (6 bases). The CDR3 is 15 residues long. Germline V lookup: CDR1 LNHDA, CDR2 SQIVND (reference sequence). V lost 4 bases to trimming and J lost 4 bases, with 16 bases between them. The DNA of the CDR3 is TGTGCCAGTAGTAGAACGGACAGCAGATCCTATGGCTACACCTTC. Protein product: CASSRTDSRSYGYTF. The complete variable domain, with remaining parts taken from reference TRBV19 and TRBJ1-2, reads DGGITQSPKYLFRKEGQNVTLSCEQNLNHDAMYWYRQDPGQGLRLIYYSQIVNDFQKGDIAEGYSVSREKKESFPLTVTSAQKNPTAFYLCASSRTDSRSYGYTFGSGTRLTVV.

The chain joins TRBV2 to TRBJ1-4; TRBD1 agrees at 7 bases. CDR3 size: 15 residues. V trimming: 6 bases; J trimming: 4 bases; junction bases outside the gene matches: 8. Per germline, CDR1 SNHLY and CDR2 FYNNEI. Here the CDR3 DNA reads TGTGCCAGCAGCCCAGGGGACAGTAGTAATGAAAAACTGTTTTTT. Translating gives CASSPGDSSNEKLFF.

This chain joins TRBV28 and TRBJ2-1; TRBD2 might be the D (6 bases). Trimming removed 4 bases at V and 0 bases at J, with 13 bases between. This CDR3 spans 16 amino acids. The V gene's germline CDR1 is MDHEN and CDR2 SYDVKM. The CDR3 coding sequence is TGTGCCAGCAGTTCCATGACGGGGGTCTCCTACAATGAGCAGTTCTTC. It is translated as CASSSMTGVSYNEQFF.

The J gene is TRBJ1-5, the V gene TRBV10-3; 7 bases align to TRBD1. V shed 11 bases, J shed 8 bases, and the junction held 12 bases outside the gene matches. CDR1 ENHRY and CDR2 SYGVKD come from the germline V gene. The CDR3 loop spans 13 amino acids. The CDR3 spells CAVGTDRIEPQHF. In DNA, the CDR3 is TGTGCCGTTGGGACAGACAGGATCGAGCCCCAGCATTTT.

This clone was seen more than once but under ten times. The rearrangement uses TRBV11-3 and TRBJ1-1; D remains ambiguous. Germline V gene sequence: CDR1 SGHNT, CDR2 YENEEA. V dropped 1 base and J dropped 1 base, with 4 bases sitting between them. The CDR3 runs 13 residues. The CDR3 region is CASSLGANTEAFF. CDR3 bases: TGTGCCAGCAGCTTAGGGGCGAACACTGAAGCTTTCTTT.

This clone was detected only once. The V and J genes are TRBV9 and TRBJ2-3; 10 nucleotides align to TRBD2. This CDR3 comprises 15 residues. CDR1 and CDR2 (germline): SGDLS, YYNGEE. After removal of 3 bases from V and 1 base from J, the junction contained 2 bases not matched to a gene. CDR3 coding DNA: TGTGCCAGCAGCGCCAGCGGGGGGGGCACAGATACGCAGTATTTT. As protein: CASSASGGGTDTQYF.

The chain combines TRBV11-2 with TRBJ2-5; D unresolved. The end of the DNA fits TRBJ2-7 better, so the J call may be wrong. The CDR3 contains 14 residues. The germline CDR1 and CDR2 sequences are SGHAT and FQNNGV. CDR3 loop: CASSSRLKAYEQYF. CDR3 nucleotides: TGTGCCAGCAGCTCACGACTCAAGGCCTACGAGCAGTACTTC.

J is TRBJ2-1 and V is TRBV6-1; possibly TRBD2 for D (5 bases). Trimming removed 6 bases at V and 4 bases at J, with 16 bases between. The length of the CDR3 is 15 residues. Germline V gene lookup returns CDR1 MNHNS and CDR2 SASEGT. The CDR3 sequence is CASRPLSSGYNEQFF. Here the CDR3 DNA reads TGTGCCAGCAGACCCCTGAGTTCGGGGTACAATGAGCAGTTCTTC.

This chain joins TRBV5-1 and TRBJ2-7; 8 bases line up with TRBD1. The CDR3 totals 14 residues. The germline V gene encodes CDR1 SGHRS and CDR2 YFSETQ. Trimming cost V 7 bases and J 7 bases; bases outside gene matches: 13. The CDR3 bases are TGCGCCAGCGGTTTAAAGGACAGGGAGACTGAGCAGTACTTC. Protein product: CASGLKDRETEQYF.

CDR3 nucleotides: TGTGCCAGCAGTGAAGAGGTTGCGGGACCACTCAATCAGCCCCAGCATTTT. Translation gives CASSEEVAGPLNQPQHF. The V call is TRBV6-1, the J call TRBJ1-5, with D possibly TRBD1 on 5 matching bases. This CDR3 region has 17 residues. Trimming pared 1 base from V and 3 bases from J, leaving 16 bases between. Germline V CDR1 and CDR2: MNHNS, SASEGT.